Listed below are T cell receptor beta chains from one sample, sequenced in a study of blood T cell repertoires in COVID-19. TCRdb's copy holds only in-frame clones and misses some; the assay was immunoSEQ multiplex PCR. Of 85,000 to 95,000 clones in the sample, less than 90% are singletons; the top ten hold around 20%. Input material: peripheral blood. These receptors all stem from a woman at least 80 years old with acute or convalescent COVID-19. Each CDR3 is given with its conserved first and last residue. The order of the fields is J gene, V gene, clone size, D gene, CDR3 protein, CDR3 DNA. The D gene is left open where the match is weak. For some rows the clone size is stated as once, few or many, or as a class when expanded; others skip it.

>TRBJ2-2|TRBV28|-|TRBD1
CASSPLQGANGELFF
TGTGCCAGCAGTCCACTACAGGGGGCTAACGGGGAGCTGTTTTTT
>TRBJ1-2|TRBV3-1/TRBV3-2|-|-
CASSPMQNYGYTF
TGTGCCAGCAGCCCCATGCAGAACTATGGCTACACCTTC
>TRBJ2-3|TRBV6-4|-|TRBD2
CASKLAGGPMTDTQYF
TGTGCCAGCAAACTAGCGGGGGGGCCTATGACAGATACGCAGTATTTT
>TRBJ2-3|TRBV10-3|-|-
CAISESVPHTDTQYF
TGTGCCATCAGTGAGTCGGTCCCACACACAGATACGCAGTATTTT
>TRBJ1-6|TRBV30|-|-
CAYYILGGAGSPLHF
TGTGCCTACTATATCCTTGGGGGGGCCGGTTCACCCCTCCACTTT
>TRBJ1-4|TRBV5-1|-|TRBD1
CASSLRTGQDEKLFF
TGCGCCAGCAGCTTGAGGACAGGGCAAGATGAAAAACTGTTTTTT
>TRBJ2-5|TRBV2|-|-
CASTGGPWETQYF
TGTGCCAGCACGGGGGGCCCGTGGGAGACCCAGTACTTC
>TRBJ2-5|TRBV21-1|-|-
CASTLGHPQETQYF
TGTGCCAGCACCCTAGGACATCCGCAAGAGACCCAGTACTTC
>TRBJ1-1|TRBV19|-|-
CASSKGQPNTEAFF
TGTGCCAGTAGTAAAGGACAACCGAACACTGAAGCTTTCTTT
>TRBJ1-2|TRBV19|-|TRBD1
CASSARQGIYGYTF
TGTGCCAGTAGTGCCCGACAGGGGATCTATGGCTACACCTTC
>TRBJ2-3|TRBV5-4|-|-
CASSLGLGQGTQYF
TGTGCCAGCAGCTTGGGACTAGGCCAGGGTACGCAGTATTTT
>TRBJ2-3|TRBV18|-|-
CASSPWGAGADTQYF
TGTGCCAGCTCACCCTGGGGAGCCGGGGCAGATACGCAGTATTTT
>TRBJ1-2|TRBV7-3|-|TRBD1
CASSLTGGAYGYTF
TGTGCCAGCAGCTTGACAGGGGGCGCCTATGGCTACACCTTC
>TRBJ1-2|TRBV3-1/TRBV3-2|once|-
CASSQVSPAGNYGYTF
TGTGCCAGCAGCCAAGTAAGCCCGGCGGGTAACTATGGCTACACCTTC
>TRBJ2-1|TRBV27|-|TRBD1
CASSSPGQGIYEQFF
TGTGCCAGCAGTTCTCCGGGACAGGGGATCTATGAGCAGTTCTTC
>TRBJ2-7|TRBV7-8|-|-
CASSRRDSPISYEQYF
TGTGCCAGCAGCCGAAGAGACAGCCCAATATCCTACGAGCAGTACTTC
>TRBJ1-1|TRBV11-3|-|-
CASSLAFSGGTEAFF
TGTGCCAGCAGCTTAGCGTTCTCCGGGGGCACTGAAGCTTTCTTT
>TRBJ2-7|TRBV4-2|-|-
CASSQGLTDTLPYEQYF
TGTGCCAGCAGCCAAGGCCTTACGGACACGCTCCCCTACGAGCAGTACTTC
>TRBJ1-2|TRBV9|-|TRBD1
CASSEPGTGESYGYTF
TGTGCCAGCAGCGAGCCCGGGACAGGGGAAAGCTATGGCTACACCTTC
>TRBJ1-4|TRBV5-4|few|-
CASSLGRVGEKLFF
TGTGCCAGCAGCTTGGGGCGTGTGGGCGAAAAACTGTTTTTT
>TRBJ1-6|TRBV6-2/TRBV6-3|-|-
CASSREFSPLHF
TGTGCCAGCAGTCGCGAGTTTTCACCCCTCCACTTT
>TRBJ2-7|TRBV18|-|-
CASSPSREDEQYF
TGTGCCAGCTCCCCCTCCAGGGAGGACGAGCAGTACTTC
>TRBJ1-4|TRBV7-9|-|-
CASTPFWGDEKLFF
TGTGCCAGCACCCCGTTCTGGGGAGATGAAAAACTGTTTTTT
>TRBJ1-4|TRBV6-5|once|-
CASSKGGAGNEKLFF
TGTGCCAGCAGCAAAGGAGGCGCGGGGAATGAAAAACTGTTTTTT
>TRBJ2-5|TRBV6-1|few|TRBD1
CASGGQGAPRPSQETQYF
TGTGCCAGCGGTGGACAGGGGGCTCCGAGACCTAGCCAAGAGACCCAGTACTTC
>TRBJ2-2|TRBV5-4|-|TRBD2
CASSPTRSAGANTGELFF
TGTGCCAGCAGCCCCACGCGCTCGGCGGGAGCGAACACCGGGGAGCTGTTTTTT
>TRBJ2-5|TRBV3-1/TRBV3-2|-|TRBD2
CASSARRSGGARETQYF
TGTGCCAGCAGCGCTCGTAGGAGCGGGGGGGCCCGGGAGACCCAGTACTTC
>TRBJ2-7|TRBV2|-|TRBD1
CASLRDRGYEQYF
TGTGCCAGCCTTAGGGACAGGGGTTACGAGCAGTACTTC
>TRBJ2-5|TRBV20-1|-|-
CSAMTVETQYF
TGCAGTGCGATGACAGTAGAGACCCAGTACTTC
>TRBJ1-1|TRBV6-6|-|-
CASSQGRGLNTEAFF
TGTGCCAGCAGCCAAGGACGGGGATTGAACACTGAAGCTTTCTTT